This T cell receptor (beta chain) was sequenced in a study of T cells in Graves' hyperthyroidism and ophthalmopathy. The CDR3 regions of TCR beta were amplified from RNA transcripts. The primer set for the first-round RT-PCR of the TCR CDR3 was HTBI. MiXCR, run by TCRdb on the multiplex PCR reads, gives a single entry per CDR3 protein. The sample has about 620,000 distinct CDR3 sequences, around 15% seen once. Graves' hyperthyroidism was deemed stable given no ophthalmopathy progression within 18 months. The CDR3 length is 15 residues. Germline CDR1 reads SGHRS; CDR2 reads YFSETQ. With 2 bases clipped from V and 8 bases from J, the junction kept 8 bases outside the gene matches.

The sequencing sample was made of blood. This chain uses TRBV5-1 with TRBJ1-4, with TRBD1 identical over 8 bases. The receptor comes from a woman in her thirties with Graves' hyperthyroidism. The chain's CDR3 is CASSFTGTGEEKLFF. In nucleotides, the CDR3 is TGCGCCAGCAGCTTTACCGGGACAGGAGAGGAAAAACTGTTTTTT.